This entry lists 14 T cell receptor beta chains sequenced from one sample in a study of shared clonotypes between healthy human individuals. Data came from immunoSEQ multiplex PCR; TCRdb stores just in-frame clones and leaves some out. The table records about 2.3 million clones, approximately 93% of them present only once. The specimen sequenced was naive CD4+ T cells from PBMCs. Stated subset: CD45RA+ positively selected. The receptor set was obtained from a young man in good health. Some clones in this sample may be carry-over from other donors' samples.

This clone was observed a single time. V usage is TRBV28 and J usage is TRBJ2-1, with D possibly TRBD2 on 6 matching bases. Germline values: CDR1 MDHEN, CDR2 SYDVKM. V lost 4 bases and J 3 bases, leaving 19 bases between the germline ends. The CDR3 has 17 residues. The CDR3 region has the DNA TGTGCCAGCAGTTCGTCGAAAAACCGGGACTTCTACAATGAGCAGTTCTTC. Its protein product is CASSSSKNRDFYNEQFF. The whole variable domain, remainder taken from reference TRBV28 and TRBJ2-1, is DVKVTQSSRYLVKRTGEKVFLECVQDMDHENMFWYRQDPGLGLRLIYFSYDVKMKEKGDIPEGYSVSREKKERFSLILESASTNQTSMYLCASSSSKNRDFYNEQFFGPGTRLTVL.

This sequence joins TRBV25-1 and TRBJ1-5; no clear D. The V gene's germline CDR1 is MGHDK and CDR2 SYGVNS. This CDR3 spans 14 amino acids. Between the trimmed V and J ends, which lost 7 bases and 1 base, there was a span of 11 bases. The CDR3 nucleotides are TGTGCCAGCACCTGTGGGGTCAGCAATCAGCCCCAGCATTTT. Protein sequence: CASTCGVSNQPQHF.

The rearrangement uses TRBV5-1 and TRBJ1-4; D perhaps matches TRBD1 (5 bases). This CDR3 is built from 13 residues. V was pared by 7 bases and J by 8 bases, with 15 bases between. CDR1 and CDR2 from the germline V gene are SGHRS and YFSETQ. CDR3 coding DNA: TGCGCCAGCCGCGCGGGGGAAGACGAAAAACTGTTTTTT. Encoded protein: CASRAGEDEKLFF.

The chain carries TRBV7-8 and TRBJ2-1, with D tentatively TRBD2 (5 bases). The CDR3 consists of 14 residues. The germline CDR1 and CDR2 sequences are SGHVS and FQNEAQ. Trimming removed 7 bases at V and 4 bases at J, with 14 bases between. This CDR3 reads CASTANRGYNEQFF. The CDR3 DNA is TGTGCCAGCACCGCGAATCGGGGATACAATGAGCAGTTCTTC.

The CDR3 nucleotides are TGTGCCAGCAGCCCGCCGGGGATCAACACTGAAGCTTTCTTT. It yields the protein CASSPPGINTEAFF. V gene TRBV5-4 combines with J gene TRBJ1-1; no firm D call. Germline CDR1 and CDR2: SGHNT and YYREEE (reference sequence). The CDR3 has 14 residues. V lost 4 bases to trimming and J lost 2 bases, with 12 bases between them.

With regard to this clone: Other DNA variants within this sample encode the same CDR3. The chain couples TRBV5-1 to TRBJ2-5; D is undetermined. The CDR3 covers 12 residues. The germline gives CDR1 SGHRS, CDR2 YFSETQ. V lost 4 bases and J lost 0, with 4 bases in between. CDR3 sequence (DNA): TGCGCCAGCAGCGGGAACCAAGAGACCCAGTACTTC. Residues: CASSGNQETQYF.

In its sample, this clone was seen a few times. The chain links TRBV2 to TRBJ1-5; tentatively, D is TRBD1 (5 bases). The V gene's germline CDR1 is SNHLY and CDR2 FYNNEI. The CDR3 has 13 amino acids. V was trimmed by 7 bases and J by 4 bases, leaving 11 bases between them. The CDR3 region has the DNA TGTGCCAGCACCCCCGACAGAAATCAGCCCCAGCATTTT. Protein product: CASTPDRNQPQHF.

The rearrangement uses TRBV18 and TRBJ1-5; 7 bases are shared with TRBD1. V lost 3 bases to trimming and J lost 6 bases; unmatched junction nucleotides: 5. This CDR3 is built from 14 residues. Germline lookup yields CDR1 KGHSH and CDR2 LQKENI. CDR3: CASSPDRSGQPQHF. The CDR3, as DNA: TGTGCCAGCTCACCGGACAGGTCGGGTCAGCCCCAGCATTTT.

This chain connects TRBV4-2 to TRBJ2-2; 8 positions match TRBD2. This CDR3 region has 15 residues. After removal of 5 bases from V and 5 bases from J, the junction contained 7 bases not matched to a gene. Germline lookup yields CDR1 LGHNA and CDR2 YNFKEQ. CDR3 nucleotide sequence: TGTGCCAGCAGCGAGCGGGAGAAGGGGACCGGGGAGCTGTTTTTT. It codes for CASSEREKGTGELFF.

CDR3 sequence reads: CSVWGPGVTDTQYF. CDR3 bases: TGCAGCGTTTGGGGCCCGGGGGTCACAGATACGCAGTATTTT. The genes are TRBV29-1 and TRBJ2-3; D is perhaps TRBD2 (6 bases). Trimming took 5 bases from V and 2 from J, leaving 14 bases between them. Per the germline V gene, CDR1 is SQVTM and CDR2 is ANQGSEA. The CDR3 spans 14 residues.

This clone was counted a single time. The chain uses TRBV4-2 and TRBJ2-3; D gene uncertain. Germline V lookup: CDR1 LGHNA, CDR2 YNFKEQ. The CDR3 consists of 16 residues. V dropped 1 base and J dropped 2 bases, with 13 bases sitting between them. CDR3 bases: TGTGCCAGCAGCCAAGGCGTCCCCGGACCCACAGATACGCAGTATTTT. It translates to CASSQGVPGPTDTQYF.

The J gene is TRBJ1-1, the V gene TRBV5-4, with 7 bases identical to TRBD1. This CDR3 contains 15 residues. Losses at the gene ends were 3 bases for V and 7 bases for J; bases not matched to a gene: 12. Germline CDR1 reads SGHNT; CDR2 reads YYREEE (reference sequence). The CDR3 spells CASSSIGQEGGEAFF. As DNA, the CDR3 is TGTGCCAGCAGCTCCATTGGACAGGAAGGGGGTGAAGCTTTCTTT.

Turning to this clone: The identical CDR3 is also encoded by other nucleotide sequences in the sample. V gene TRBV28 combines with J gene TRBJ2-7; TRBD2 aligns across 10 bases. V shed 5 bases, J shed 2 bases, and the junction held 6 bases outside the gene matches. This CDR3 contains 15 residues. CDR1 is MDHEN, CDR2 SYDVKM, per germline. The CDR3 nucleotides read TGTGCCAGCAGTCTTGGGACTAGCGTACCCTACGAGCAGTACTTC. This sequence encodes CASSLGTSVPYEQYF.

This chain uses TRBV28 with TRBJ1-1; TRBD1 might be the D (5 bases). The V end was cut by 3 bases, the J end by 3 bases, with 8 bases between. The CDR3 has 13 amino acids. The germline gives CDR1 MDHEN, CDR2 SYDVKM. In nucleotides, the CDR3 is TGTGCCAGCAGTTTGGACACTTACACTGAAGCTTTCTTT. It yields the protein CASSLDTYTEAFF.